This T cell receptor (beta chain) was observed in a study of blood T cell repertoires in COVID-19. Study-level information: From T cells, B-cell-depleted T cells, or PBMCs came the material, which was cDNA or gDNA.

The Seattle patients, enrolled during active infection, were followed longitudinally. This clone was counted a single time. TCRdb's copy holds only in-frame clones and misses some; the assay was immunoSEQ multiplex PCR. Here the sample spans 250,000 to 300,000 clones, 85% to 90% being singletons. Germline V gene data show CDR1 as SGHNT and CDR2 as YENEEA. The CDR3 runs 15 residues. Trimming at V came to 8 bases and at J to 6 bases, leaving 12 bases not matched to a gene. V gene TRBV11-3 combines with J gene TRBJ2-4; TRBD2 matches 8 bases. What was sequenced was peripheral blood. This TCR came from a woman in her forties or fifties with COVID-19, enrolled during active disease. The CDR3, as DNA: TGTGCCAGCCAATCAGGACTAGCAATATCAAACATTCAGTACTTC. It yields the protein CASQSGLAISNIQYF.